The following is a T cell receptor beta chain sequence with its context. Its matching antigen is unknown. Trimming took 4 bases from V and 7 from J, leaving 19 bases between them. This CDR3 has 16 amino acids. From germline, CDR1 is LGHNA and CDR2 YNFKEQ. Mismatch repair deficiency was confirmed in all patients, by PCR or immunohistochemistry. TCRs were sequenced from three patients responding to pembrolizumab. This sample was taken from a study of PD-1 blockade in mismatch repair-deficient tumors. Study results and limitations: Tumor-resident clones, often undetectable pretreatment in blood, expanded then contracted after pembrolizumab.

The protocol was immunoSEQ multiplex PCR, while the TCRdb copy is restricted to in-frame clones and leaves out a portion. Of about 130,000 clones listed, 88% are singletons. This chain links TRBV4-2 with TRBJ1-4, with unresolved D. The TCR was taken from an adult with mismatch repair-deficient cancer. Sequences were derived from peripheral blood, sampled just over 70 weeks after starting pembrolizumab. CDR3 in amino acids: CASSPNRSRRTEKLFF. The CDR3 DNA follows: TGTGCCAGCAGCCCCAACCGTAGCAGGAGGACTGAAAAACTGTTTTTT.